Sequencing of this TCR beta chain was carried out in a study of cytomegalovirus exposure and HLA in healthy donors. General study points: Across HLA loci, a later analysis found differing TCR association rates, with DRB1 most and HLA-C fewest. The authors judged a highly shared variant cluster likely a sequencing artifact. Most TCR sequences were uncommon, yet certain public TCRs appeared in many donors. In a later analysis, TCR beta V- and J-gene trimming was associated with a missense DCLRE1C variant.

Details on this clone: No antigen is known for it.

The CDR3 length is 16 residues. CDR1 and CDR2 (germline): LNHDA, SQIVND (reference sequence). The V end was cut by 5 bases, the J end by 3 bases, with 19 bases between. The PCR had 60 Vbeta and 13 Jbeta primers. Measured with immunoSEQ multiplex PCR; TCRdb has only the in-frame clones, and not every one. The listing contains about 210,000 clones. This chain joins TRBV19 and TRBJ2-5; D possibly corresponds to TRBD1 (6 bases). The sequencing sample was made of PBMCs. This clonotype was sampled from a woman between 25 and 40 years old in good health and CMV-seropositive. CDR3 sequence: CASSGLGAAAEETQYF. The CDR3 DNA reads TGTGCCAGTAGTGGCTTGGGGGCCGCCGCCGAAGAGACCCAGTACTTC.